Sequencing of this T cell receptor (beta chain) was carried out in a study of T cell clonality in common variable immunodeficiency. The table lists this clone with many counts. Sequenced by immunoSEQ multiplex PCR; TCRdb stores in-frame clones only, minus some. There are about 52,000 clones in the sample, none observed a single time. Source material: peripheral blood mononuclear cells. This sequence was found in a person aged 18 to 75 in good health.

CDR3 protein: CASSLVGTASNEKLFF. Partial CDR3 DNA: TGCGCCAGCAGCTTGGTAGGGACAGCCTCTAATGAAAAA. V gene TRBV5-1 combines with J gene TRBJ1-4, with 7 bases that match TRBD1. The CDR3 is cut off 3 residues early in the read; its end comes from the germline J gene. Germline CDR1 and CDR2: SGHRS and YFSETQ. V gave up 0 bases and J gave up 3 bases; unmatched junction bases: 5. The CDR3 runs 16 residues.